The 5 T cell receptor beta chains presented below share a single source sample, sequenced in a study of shared clonotypes between healthy human individuals. The data were produced by immunoSEQ multiplex PCR, yet TCRdb's version contains in-frame clones alone and is incomplete. In the table there are over a million clones, about 80% of which are singletons. The specimen sequenced was memory CD4+ T cells from PBMCs. Specified subset: CD45RA-negative fraction. The receptors derive from a man aged 18 to 35 in good health. Some clones in this sample may be carry-over from other donors' samples.

The chain employs TRBV5-1 and TRBJ2-1, with 8 bases aligning to TRBD2. V dropped 3 bases and J dropped 3; count of bases not matched to a gene: 2. This CDR3 has 14 amino acids. Per the germline V gene, CDR1 is SGHRS and CDR2 is YFSETQ. CDR3 DNA: TGCGCCAGCAGCTATAGCGGGGACTACAATGAGCAGTTCTTC. As protein: CASSYSGDYNEQFF.

This clone was observed a handful of times. J is TRBJ2-1 and V is TRBV7-9; 8 bases line up with TRBD2. The CDR3 runs 16 residues. The V and J ends lost 3 bases and 7 bases, in that order; junction bases with no gene match: 11. Germline-derived CDR1 and CDR2 are SEHNR and FQNEAQ (reference sequence). CDR3: CASSFSESGSRNEQFF. CDR3 coding DNA: TGTGCCAGCAGCTTCTCTGAGAGCGGGAGTCGGAATGAGCAGTTCTTC.

The chain joins TRBV18 to TRBJ1-2, with TRBD1 identical over 12 bases. Per germline, CDR1 KGHSH and CDR2 LQKENI. This CDR3 spans 17 amino acids. V dropped 4 bases and J dropped 0; count of bases not matched to a gene: 6. The CDR3: CASSRGQGALPNYGYTF. CDR3 sequence (DNA): TGTGCCAGCTCACGGGGACAGGGGGCCCTTCCTAACTATGGCTACACCTTC.

The gene calls are TRBV29-1 and TRBJ1-4; D gene uncertain. Germline lookup yields CDR1 SQVTM and CDR2 ANQGSEA. V was pared by 7 bases and J by 0 bases, with 9 bases between. This CDR3 is built from 13 residues. The CDR3 DNA reads as TGCAGCGCCCTAGACGCAACTAATGAAAAACTGTTTTTT. Amino acids: CSALDATNEKLFF.

This clone was observed at least ten times. The chain employs TRBV10-2 and TRBJ2-2; D ambiguous. CDR3 length: 12 residues. V lost 4 bases and J lost 6, with 6 bases in between. Germline V gene sequence: CDR1 WSHSY, CDR2 SAAADI. The CDR3 loop is CASSAQSGELFF. The CDR3 DNA reads as TGCGCCAGCAGTGCACAGTCCGGGGAGCTGTTTTTT.